These 8 T cell receptor beta chains were sequenced from one sample in a study of cytotoxic CD8 clonotypes in ibrutinib-treated CLL. TCRdb keeps only in-frame clones here, not all; method: immunoSEQ multiplex PCR. The table records tens of thousands of clones, around 60% of them present only once. Sequences were derived from PBMCs, sampled after 24 months of ibrutinib treatment. The source is a human donor with chronic lymphocytic leukemia.

At least ten counts were recorded for this clone. This sequence joins TRBV19 and TRBJ1-5, with 7 nucleotides matching TRBD1. The V segment lost 5 bases and the J segment 2 bases; nucleotides outside the gene matches: 6. Germline CDR1 and CDR2: LNHDA and SQIVND (reference sequence). The CDR3 totals 15 residues. The CDR3, as DNA: TGTGCCAGTAGTCCGCTGACAGGGCGCAATCAGCCCCAGCATTTT. Translating it yields CASSPLTGRNQPQHF. Filled out from reference TRBV19 and TRBJ1-5, the complete variable domain reads DGGITQSPKYLFRKEGQNVTLSCEQNLNHDAMYWYRQDPGQGLRLIYYSQIVNDFQKGDIAEGYSVSREKKESFPLTVTSAQKNPTAFYLCASSPLTGRNQPQHFGDGTRLSIL.

V usage is TRBV27 and J usage is TRBJ1-6; 7 bases match TRBD1. CDR1 is MNHEY and CDR2 is SMNVEV in the germline V gene (reference sequence). The CDR3 has 17 amino acids. V trimming: 3 bases; J trimming: 1 base; junction bases outside the gene matches: 6. CDR3 DNA: TGTGCCAGCAGTTTTGTACAGGGGATATCCTATAATTCACCCCTCCACTTT. This codes for CASSFVQGISYNSPLHF.

This clone was observed at least ten times. The rearrangement links TRBV7-6 to TRBJ1-6, with 9 positions matching TRBD1. The V gene's germline CDR1 is SGHVS and CDR2 FNYEAQ. The J segment lost 9 bases and the V segment lost 5 bases, leaving 8 bases of the junction unmatched. This CDR3 spans 15 amino acids. The CDR3 loop reads CASSPTPGQGSPLHF. The CDR3 DNA reads TGTGCCAGCAGCCCTACGCCGGGACAGGGTTCACCCCTCCACTTT.

The rearrangement uses TRBV30 and TRBJ1-3; TRBD1 is a possible D gene (5 bases). The CDR3 consists of 14 residues. Trimming pared 2 bases from V and 3 bases from J, leaving 11 bases between. CDR1 GTSNPN and CDR2 SVGIG come from the germline V gene (reference sequence). The CDR3 nucleotides read TGTGCCTGGAGTAGGCTAGGGGTTGGAAACACCATATATTTT. As protein: CAWSRLGVGNTIYF. The full variable domain, with the rest looked up from reference TRBV30 and TRBJ1-3, is SQTIHQWPATLVQPVGSPLSLECTVEGTSNPNLYWYRQAAGRGLQLLFYSVGIGQISSEVPQNLSASRPQDRQFILSSKKLLLSDSGFYLCAWSRLGVGNTIYFGEGSWLTVV.

This rearrangement joins TRBV30 to TRBJ1-2; a possible D gene is TRBD1 (5 bases). Germline lookup yields CDR1 GTSNPN and CDR2 SVGIG (reference sequence). This CDR3 has 14 amino acids. The V end was cut by 1 base, the J end by 0 bases, with 9 bases between. The CDR3 nucleotides are TGTGCCTGGAGTGGAGTGGGGGCTAACTATGGCTACACCTTC. Its translation is CAWSGVGANYGYTF. The whole variable domain, remainder taken from reference TRBV30 and TRBJ1-2, is SQTIHQWPATLVQPVGSPLSLECTVEGTSNPNLYWYRQAAGRGLQLLFYSVGIGQISSEVPQNLSASRPQDRQFILSSKKLLLSDSGFYLCAWSGVGANYGYTFGSGTRLTVV.

This clone has only a few counts. The gene calls are TRBV6-1 and TRBJ2-1; D ambiguous. Trimming pared 5 bases from V and 5 bases from J, leaving 16 bases between. This CDR3 is 15 amino acids long. In germline, CDR1 is MNHNS, CDR2 SASEGT. The CDR3 DNA follows: TGTGCCAGCAGTAGGGATTGGGTGGTGGACAATGAGCAGTTCTTC. Protein sequence: CASSRDWVVDNEQFF.

This clone appeared once. This sequence joins TRBV6-6 and TRBJ1-2; D unclear. The CDR3 runs to 14 residues. Deletions cut 1 base from V and 8 bases from J, with 14 bases between. CDR1 and CDR2 (germline): MNHNY, SVGAGI (reference sequence). Here the CDR3 DNA reads TGTGCCAGCAGTTACTTGCCGACTCCTCTGGGCTACACCTTC. Amino acids: CASSYLPTPLGYTF.

This sequence joins TRBV5-1 and TRBJ1-5, with D possibly matching TRBD1 (5 bases). Trimming removed 0 bases from V and 7 bases from J, with 8 bases in between. The germline V gene encodes CDR1 SGHRS and CDR2 YFSETQ. The CDR3 consists of 13 residues. CDR3 coding DNA: TGCGCCAGCAGCTTGGGCCAGGGACAGCCCCAGCATTTT. It encodes CASSLGQGQPQHF.